This T cell receptor beta chain comes out of a study of technical replicates of blood from a few donors. The CDR3 totals 9 residues. From germline, CDR1 is MRHNA and CDR2 SNTAGT. Sequenced by immunoSEQ multiplex PCR; TCRdb stores in-frame clones only, minus some. The table includes some 68,000 clones, approximately 92% detected once. Sequenced sample: T cells isolated from PBMCs. The source is a human donor in good health. The chain has TRBV6-4 and TRBJ2-1; D gene unclear. CDR3 nucleotides: TGTGCGGGCTTAAATGAGCAGTTCTTC. Its translation: CAGLNEQFF.